Listed here are 20 T cell receptor beta chains from one sample, sequenced in a study of radiotherapy plus CTLA-4 blockade in lung cancer. Method: immunoSEQ multiplex PCR; TCRdb's copy keeps in-frame clones and lacks some. Of fewer than 40,000 clones in the sample, roughly 79% were seen once. The input for sequencing was peripheral blood, taken from a patient treated with radiotherapy plus ipilimumab. The source is a human donor with non-small cell lung cancer that progressed on radiotherapy plus ipilimumab.

The rearrangement uses TRBV7-9 and TRBJ1-1; D remains ambiguous. This CDR3 is built from 15 residues. CDR1 is SEHNR, CDR2 FQNEAQ, per germline (reference sequence). V was clipped by 0 bases and J by 2 bases, with 10 bases between them. CDR3 sequence reads: CASSLALAGNTEAFF. In nucleotides, the CDR3 is TGTGCCAGCAGCTTAGCGTTGGCAGGAAACACTGAAGCTTTCTTT.

The V call is TRBV7-8, the J call TRBJ2-2; TRBD2 is a possible D gene (6 bases). The CDR3 sequence is 14 residues long. V was pared by 1 base and J by 5 bases, with 8 bases between. CDR1 and CDR2 (germline): SGHVS, FQNEAQ. CDR3 in amino acids: CASSLVAGTGELFF. CDR3 in DNA: TGTGCCAGCAGCTTAGTGGCGGGGACCGGGGAGCTGTTTTTT. The full variable domain, its missing parts supplied by reference TRBV7-8 and TRBJ2-2, is GAGVSQSPRYKVAKRGQDVALRCDPISGHVSLFWYQQALGQGPEFLTYFQNEAQLDKSGLPSDRFFAERPEGSVSTLKIQRTQQEDSAVYLCASSLVAGTGELFFGEGSRLTVL.

V and J are TRBV5-6 and TRBJ1-2; D ambiguous. Trimming took off 6 bases at V and 1 base at J, with 13 bases between the two ends. CDR1 is SGHDT, CDR2 YYEEEE, per germline. CDR3 length: 14 amino acids. The CDR3 protein is CASMREPINYGYTF. The CDR3 DNA sequence: TGTGCCAGCATGCGGGAGCCTATTAACTATGGCTACACCTTC. Filled out from reference TRBV5-6 and TRBJ1-2, the complete variable domain reads DAGVTQSPTHLIKTRGQQVTLRCSPKSGHDTVSWYQQALGQGPQFIFQYYEEEERQRGNFPDRFSGHQFPNYSSELNVNALLLGDSALYLCASMREPINYGYTFGSGTRLTVV.

This clone was counted ten times or more. J is TRBJ1-2 and V is TRBV4-1; no reliable D call. Germline values: CDR1 MGHRA, CDR2 YSYEKL. CDR3 size: 16 residues. The V gene lost 1 base and the J gene lost 1 base, with 13 bases spanning the gap. CDR3 amino acids: CASSQGGGNFNYGYTF. The CDR3 DNA follows: TGCGCCAGCAGCCAAGGCGGTGGTAACTTTAACTATGGCTACACCTTC.

This clone was observed a single time. This sequence joins TRBV10-1 and TRBJ2-5; tentative D call: TRBD2 (7 bases). Germline V lookup: CDR1 WNHNN, CDR2 SYGVQD (reference sequence). CDR3 length: 17 amino acids. V shed 4 bases and J shed 4 bases, with 22 bases lying between them. The CDR3 region has the DNA TGCGCCAGCAGTGGTCCCCTGCTCCGGGGGGCCCCAGAGACCCAGTACTTC. Translating it yields CASSGPLLRGAPETQYF.

This chain uses TRBV5-4 with TRBJ2-7; TRBD2 matches 9 bases. With 2 bases clipped from V and 4 bases from J, the junction kept 4 bases outside the gene matches. CDR1 is SGHNT, CDR2 YYREEE, per germline (reference sequence). This CDR3 region has 14 residues. DNA of the CDR3: TGTGCCAGCAGCTTAATAAGCGGGGGGTACGAGCAGTACTTC. Protein product: CASSLISGGYEQYF. The variable domain in full, completed from reference TRBV5-4 and TRBJ2-7, reads ETGVTQSPTHLIKTRGQQVTLRCSSQSGHNTVSWYQQALGQGPQFIFQYYREEENGRGNFPPRFSGLQFPNYSSELNVNALELDDSALYLCASSLISGGYEQYFGPGTRLTVT.

The chain recombines TRBV2 with TRBJ1-5; perhaps TRBD1 as D (5 bases). This CDR3 region has 16 residues. CDR1 is SNHLY and CDR2 is FYNNEI in the germline V gene. The V end lost 6 bases, the J end lost 3 bases, and 18 bases lay between the germline ends. The CDR3 loop is CASSSPRGGFNQPQHF. The DNA for the CDR3 is TGTGCCAGCAGCTCACCCCGGGGGGGTTTCAATCAGCCCCAGCATTTT.

The chain has TRBV18 and TRBJ1-2, with no clear D. The V gene's germline CDR1 is KGHSH and CDR2 LQKENI. Deletions cut 2 bases from V and 0 bases from J, with 16 bases between. The CDR3 is made up of 17 amino acids. CDR3: CASSPRTQEFSNYGYTF. DNA of the CDR3: TGTGCCAGCTCACCAAGAACGCAGGAATTTTCTAACTATGGCTACACCTTC.

The DNA of the CDR3 is TGTGCCAGCTCATACAGAGATAACTATGGCTACACCTTC. This sequence encodes CASSYRDNYGYTF. V usage is TRBV18 and J usage is TRBJ1-2; D call uncertain. V gave up 5 bases and J gave up 1 base, with 8 bases separating them. This CDR3 comprises 13 residues. Germline loops: CDR1 KGHSH, CDR2 LQKENI.

This clone was seen just once. The rearrangement joins TRBV14 to TRBJ1-6, with TRBD1 identical over 10 bases. The CDR3 loop spans 14 amino acids. V gave up 3 bases and J gave up 8 bases; unmatched junction bases: 1. Germline CDR1 is SGHDN and CDR2 is FVKESK. This CDR3 reads CASSQGQGYSPLHF. The DNA for the CDR3 is TGTGCCAGCAGCCAGGGACAGGGGTATTCACCCCTCCACTTT.

The chain joins TRBV6-5 to TRBJ1-2; D unclear. CDR3 length: 14 amino acids. Germline V gene lookup returns CDR1 MNHEY and CDR2 SVGAGI. V was pared by 6 bases and J by 4 bases, with 15 bases between. As DNA, the CDR3 is TGTGCCAGCAGACCCCTCGAGGTCCTCTATGGCTACACCTTC. Its translation: CASRPLEVLYGYTF.

This clone occurred a few times. The V call is TRBV9, the J call TRBJ2-1; possibly TRBD2 for D (6 bases). Deletions cut 5 bases from V and 7 bases from J, with 16 bases between. This CDR3 spans 14 amino acids. The V gene's germline CDR1 is SGDLS and CDR2 YYNGEE. The CDR3: CASSGGDSRNEQFF. DNA for the CDR3: TGTGCCAGCAGTGGAGGGGACTCACGAAATGAGCAGTTCTTC.

This chain links TRBV6-6 with TRBJ1-1; D not resolved. CDR1 and CDR2 from the germline V gene are MNHNY and SVGAGI (reference sequence). CDR3 length: 11 amino acids. Trimming cost V 6 bases and J 7 bases, with 9 bases left between them. CDR3 nucleotide sequence: TGTGCCAGCAGCCCTAGCCTTGAAGCTTTCTTT. Translation gives CASSPSLEAFF.

The V and J genes are TRBV13 and TRBJ2-1, with 7 bases aligning to TRBD2. CDR1 and CDR2 from the germline V gene are PRHDT and FYEKMQ (reference sequence). Unmatched junction bases numbered 13, after V lost 7 bases and J lost 7 bases. This CDR3 is built from 15 residues. The DNA for the CDR3 is TGTGCCAGCACCAGGGAGGGACTAATTCGAAATGAGCAGTTCTTC. Protein: CASTREGLIRNEQFF.

The CDR3 DNA reads TGTGCCAGCAGTGACCAGGGGGCAACGGGTGAGCAGTACTTC. Protein: CASSDQGATGEQYF. V is TRBV2 and J is TRBJ2-5, with 8 bases fitting TRBD1. Germline lookup yields CDR1 SNHLY and CDR2 FYNNEI. The J segment lost 11 bases and the V segment lost 3 bases, leaving 11 bases of the junction unmatched. CDR3 size: 14 residues.

The chain couples TRBV11-2 to TRBJ1-6, with TRBD1 identical over 7 bases. Per the germline V gene, CDR1 is SGHAT and CDR2 is FQNNGV. The trim removed 3 bases at V and 2 bases at J, leaving 7 bases unmatched. The CDR3 spans 17 residues. In nucleotides, the CDR3 is TGTGCCAGCAGCTTCCCGACAGGGAGTACCTATAATTCACCCCTCCACTTT. Encoded protein: CASSFPTGSTYNSPLHF.

This rearrangement joins TRBV18 to TRBJ1-2; the match to TRBD1 covers 7 bases. The CDR3 covers 15 residues. Germline values: CDR1 KGHSH, CDR2 LQKENI. V lost 3 bases and J lost 9; bases outside the gene matches: 13. CDR3 amino acids: CASSPPGGTPYRYTF. In DNA form, the CDR3 reads TGTGCCAGCTCACCCCCAGGGGGGACCCCGTATCGCTACACCTTC.

The V gene is TRBV2, the J gene TRBJ1-2; possibly TRBD1 for D (5 bases). The germline CDR1 and CDR2 sequences are SNHLY and FYNNEI. This CDR3 region has 12 residues. Trimming removed 7 bases from V and 8 bases from J, with 14 bases in between. CDR3 sequence (DNA): TGTGCCAGCACTGGGGCAGCCCCGGGCTACACCTTC. Translation gives CASTGAAPGYTF.

The V call is TRBV6-5, the J call TRBJ1-2; TRBD1 agrees at 8 bases. The CDR3 sequence is 15 residues long. CDR1 and CDR2 from the germline V gene are MNHEY and SVGAGI. V shed 6 bases and J 5 bases; nucleotides not matched to a gene: 11. CDR3 sequence: CASRTLRQGRYGYTF. The CDR3, as DNA: TGTGCCAGCAGAACCCTAAGACAGGGGAGGTATGGCTACACCTTC.

The J gene is TRBJ2-2, the V gene TRBV13, with 8 bases aligning to TRBD1. Germline-derived CDR1 and CDR2 are PRHDT and FYEKMQ (reference sequence). The trim removed 2 bases at V and 2 bases at J, leaving 7 bases unmatched. This CDR3 region has 17 residues. CDR3 sequence (DNA): TGTGCCAGCAGCTTACCCCGACAGGGGATAAACACCGGGGAGCTGTTTTTT. This codes for CASSLPRQGINTGELFF.